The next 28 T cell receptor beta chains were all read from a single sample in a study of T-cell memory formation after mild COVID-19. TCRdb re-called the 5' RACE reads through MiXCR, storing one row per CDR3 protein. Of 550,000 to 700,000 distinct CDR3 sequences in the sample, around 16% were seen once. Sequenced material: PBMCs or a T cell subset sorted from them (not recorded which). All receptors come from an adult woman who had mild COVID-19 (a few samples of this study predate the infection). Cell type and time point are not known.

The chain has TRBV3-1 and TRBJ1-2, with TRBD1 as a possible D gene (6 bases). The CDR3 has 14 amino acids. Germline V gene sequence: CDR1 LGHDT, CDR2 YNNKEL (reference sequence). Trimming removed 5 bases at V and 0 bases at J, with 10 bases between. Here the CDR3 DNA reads TGTGCCAGCAGCGCGGACAGAGCTAACTATGGCTACACCTTC. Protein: CASSADRANYGYTF. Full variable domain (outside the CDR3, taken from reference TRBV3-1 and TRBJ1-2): DTAVSQTPKYLVTQMGNDKSIKCEQNLGHDTMYWYKQDSKKFLKIMFSYNNKELIINETVPNRFSPKSPDKAHLNLHINSLELGDSAVYFCASSADRANYGYTFGSGTRLTVV.

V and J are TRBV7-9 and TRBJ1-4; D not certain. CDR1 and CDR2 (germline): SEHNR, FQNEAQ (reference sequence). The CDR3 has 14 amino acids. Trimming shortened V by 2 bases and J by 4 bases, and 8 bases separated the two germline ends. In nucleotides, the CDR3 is TGTGCCAGCAGCTTAACGGGGTATAATGAAAAACTGTTTTTT. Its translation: CASSLTGYNEKLFF.

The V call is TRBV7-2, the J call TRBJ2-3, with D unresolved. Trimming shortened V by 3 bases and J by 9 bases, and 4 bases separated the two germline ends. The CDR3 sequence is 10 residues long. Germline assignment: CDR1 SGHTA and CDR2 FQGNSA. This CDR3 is CASSFDTQYF. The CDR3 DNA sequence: TGTGCCAGCAGCTTTGACACGCAGTATTTT.

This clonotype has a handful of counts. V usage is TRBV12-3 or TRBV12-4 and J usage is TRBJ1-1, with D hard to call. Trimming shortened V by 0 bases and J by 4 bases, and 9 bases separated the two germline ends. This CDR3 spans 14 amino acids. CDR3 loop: CASSLAWQPTEAFF. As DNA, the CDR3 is TGTGCCAGCAGTTTAGCGTGGCAGCCCACTGAAGCTTTCTTT.

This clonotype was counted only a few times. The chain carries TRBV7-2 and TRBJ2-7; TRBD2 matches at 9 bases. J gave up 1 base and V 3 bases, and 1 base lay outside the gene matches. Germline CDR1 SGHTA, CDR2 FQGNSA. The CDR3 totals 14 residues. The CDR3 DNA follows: TGTGCCAGCAGCTTCGGACTAGCGTCCTACGAGCAGTACTTC. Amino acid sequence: CASSFGLASYEQYF.

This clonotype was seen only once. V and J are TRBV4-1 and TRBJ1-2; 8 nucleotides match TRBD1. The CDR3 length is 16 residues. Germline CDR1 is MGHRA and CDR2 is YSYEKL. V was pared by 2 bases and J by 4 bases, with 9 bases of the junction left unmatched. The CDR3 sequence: CASSQPGQGVSYGYTF. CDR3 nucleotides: TGCGCCAGCAGCCAACCTGGACAGGGAGTGAGCTATGGCTACACCTTC.

In nucleotides, the CDR3 is TGCGCCAGCAGCTTATCCACTAGCGGGGGCCTTTATCCGTTCTTC. This codes for CASSLSTSGGLYPFF. The chain has TRBV5-1 and TRBJ2-1; TRBD2 matches 11 bases. Germline lookup yields CDR1 SGHRS and CDR2 YFSETQ. The J segment lost 15 bases and the V segment lost 2 bases, leaving 13 bases of the junction unmatched. The CDR3 sequence is 15 residues long.

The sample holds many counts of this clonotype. CDR3 amino acids: CASSLLGVNTEAFF. The CDR3 DNA reads as TGCGCCAGCAGCTTACTAGGGGTCAACACTGAAGCTTTCTTT. This rearrangement joins TRBV5-1 to TRBJ1-1; D perhaps matches TRBD1 (5 bases). V lost 2 bases to trimming and J lost 2 bases, with 10 bases between them. The germline gives CDR1 SGHRS, CDR2 YFSETQ. The CDR3 loop spans 14 amino acids.

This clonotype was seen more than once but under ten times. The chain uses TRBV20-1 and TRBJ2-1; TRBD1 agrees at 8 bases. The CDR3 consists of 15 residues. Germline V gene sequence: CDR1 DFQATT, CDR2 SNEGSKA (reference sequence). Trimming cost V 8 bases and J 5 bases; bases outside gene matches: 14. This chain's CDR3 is CSPGGQGKLNNEQFF. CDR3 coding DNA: TGCAGTCCCGGAGGACAGGGTAAATTGAACAATGAGCAGTTCTTC.

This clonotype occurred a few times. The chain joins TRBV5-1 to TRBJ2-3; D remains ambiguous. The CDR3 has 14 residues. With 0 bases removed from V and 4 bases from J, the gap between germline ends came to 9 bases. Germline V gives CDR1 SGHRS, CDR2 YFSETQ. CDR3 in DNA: TGCGCCAGCAGCTTGGACCTAGGCCCAGATACGCAGTATTTT. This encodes CASSLDLGPDTQYF.

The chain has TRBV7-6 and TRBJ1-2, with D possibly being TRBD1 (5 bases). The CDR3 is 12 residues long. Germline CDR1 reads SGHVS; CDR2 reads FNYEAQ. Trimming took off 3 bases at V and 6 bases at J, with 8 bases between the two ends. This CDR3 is CASSFAGNGYTF. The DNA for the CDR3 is TGTGCCAGCAGCTTTGCAGGGAATGGCTACACCTTC.

DNA of the CDR3: TGTGCCAGCAGCCATTTAGCTCTCGACAATGAGCAGTTCTTC. It translates to CASSHLALDNEQFF. V usage is TRBV3-1 and J usage is TRBJ2-1; D unresolved. V was shortened by 3 bases and J by 5 bases, with 11 bases between the two germline ends. Germline V gene sequence: CDR1 LGHDT, CDR2 YNNKEL (reference sequence). The CDR3 consists of 14 residues.

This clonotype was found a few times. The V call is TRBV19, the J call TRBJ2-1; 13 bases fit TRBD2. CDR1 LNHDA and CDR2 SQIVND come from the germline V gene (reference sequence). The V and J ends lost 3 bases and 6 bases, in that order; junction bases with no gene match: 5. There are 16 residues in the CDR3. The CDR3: CASSIIGLAGVNEQFF. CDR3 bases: TGTGCCAGTAGTATCATAGGACTAGCGGGAGTCAATGAGCAGTTCTTC.

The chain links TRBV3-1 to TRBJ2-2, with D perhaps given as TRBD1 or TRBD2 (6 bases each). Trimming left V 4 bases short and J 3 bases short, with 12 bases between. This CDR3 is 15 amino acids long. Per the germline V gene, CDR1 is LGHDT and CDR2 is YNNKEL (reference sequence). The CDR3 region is CASSLGGVDTGELFF. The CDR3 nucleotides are TGTGCCAGCAGCCTGGGGGGCGTCGACACCGGGGAGCTGTTTTTT.

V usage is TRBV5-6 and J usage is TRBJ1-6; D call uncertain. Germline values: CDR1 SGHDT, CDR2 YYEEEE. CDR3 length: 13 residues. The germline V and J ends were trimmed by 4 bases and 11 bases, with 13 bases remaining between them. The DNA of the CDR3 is TGTGCCAGCAGCGCCGGACGGTATCCACCCCTCCACTTT. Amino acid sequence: CASSAGRYPPLHF.

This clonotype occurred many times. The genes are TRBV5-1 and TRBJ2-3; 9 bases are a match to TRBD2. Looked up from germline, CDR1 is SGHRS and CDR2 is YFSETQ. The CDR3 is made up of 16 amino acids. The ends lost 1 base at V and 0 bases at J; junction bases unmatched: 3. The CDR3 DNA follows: TGCGCCAGCAGCTTGACTAGCGGGTATAGCACAGATACGCAGTATTTT. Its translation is CASSLTSGYSTDTQYF.

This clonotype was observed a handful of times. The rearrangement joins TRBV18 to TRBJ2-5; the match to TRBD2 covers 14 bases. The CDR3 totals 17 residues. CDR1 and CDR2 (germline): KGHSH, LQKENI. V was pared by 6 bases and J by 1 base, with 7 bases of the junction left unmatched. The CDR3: CASSTGTSGSGQETQYF. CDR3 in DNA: TGTGCCAGCTCCACCGGGACTAGCGGGAGTGGCCAAGAGACCCAGTACTTC.

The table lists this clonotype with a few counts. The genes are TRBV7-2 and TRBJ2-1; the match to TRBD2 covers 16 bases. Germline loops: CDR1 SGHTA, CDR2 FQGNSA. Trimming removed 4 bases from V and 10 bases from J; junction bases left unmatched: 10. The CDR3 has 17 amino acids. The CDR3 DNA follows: TGTGCCAGCAGCTCGGGACTAGCGGGGGGGAGGTTGCAAGAGCAGTTCTTC. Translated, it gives CASSSGLAGGRLQEQFF. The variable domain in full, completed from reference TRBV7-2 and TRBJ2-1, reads GAGVSQSPSNKVTEKGKDVELRCDPISGHTALYWYRQSLGQGLEFLIYFQGNSAPDKSGLPSDRFSAERTGGSVSTLTIQRTQQEDSAVYLCASSSGLAGGRLQEQFFGPGTRLTVL.

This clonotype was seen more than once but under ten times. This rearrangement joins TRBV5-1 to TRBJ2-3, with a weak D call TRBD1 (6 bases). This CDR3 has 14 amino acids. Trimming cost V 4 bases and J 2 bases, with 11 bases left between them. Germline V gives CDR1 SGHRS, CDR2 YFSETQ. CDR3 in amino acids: CASSEQGNTDTQYF. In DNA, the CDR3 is TGCGCCAGCAGCGAACAGGGTAACACAGATACGCAGTATTTT.

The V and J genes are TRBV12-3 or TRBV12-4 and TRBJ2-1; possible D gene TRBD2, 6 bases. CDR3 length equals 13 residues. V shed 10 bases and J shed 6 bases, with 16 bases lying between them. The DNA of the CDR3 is TGTGCCACAACGCTGGGACTGGGCAATGAGCAGTTCTTC. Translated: CATTLGLGNEQFF.

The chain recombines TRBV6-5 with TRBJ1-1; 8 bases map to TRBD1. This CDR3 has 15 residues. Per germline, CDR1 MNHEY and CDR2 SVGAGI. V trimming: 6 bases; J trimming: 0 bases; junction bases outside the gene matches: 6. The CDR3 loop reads CASSRDRSMNTEAFF. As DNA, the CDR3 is TGTGCCAGCAGCAGGGACAGGAGTATGAACACTGAAGCTTTCTTT.

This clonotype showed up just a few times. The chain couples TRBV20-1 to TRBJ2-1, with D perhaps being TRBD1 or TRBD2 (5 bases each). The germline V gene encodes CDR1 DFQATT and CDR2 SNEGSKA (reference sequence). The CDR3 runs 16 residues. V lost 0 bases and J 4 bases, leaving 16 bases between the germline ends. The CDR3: CSARDLFRGGYNEQFF. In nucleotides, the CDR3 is TGCAGTGCTAGAGATCTTTTCCGGGGCGGGTACAATGAGCAGTTCTTC.

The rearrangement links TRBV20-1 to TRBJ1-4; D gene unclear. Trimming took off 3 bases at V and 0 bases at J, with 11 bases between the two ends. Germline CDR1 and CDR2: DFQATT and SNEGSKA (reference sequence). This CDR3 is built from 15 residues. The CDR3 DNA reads TGCAGTGCTAGTGGCGGGTCGGCAACTAATGAAAAACTGTTTTTT. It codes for CSASGGSATNEKLFF.

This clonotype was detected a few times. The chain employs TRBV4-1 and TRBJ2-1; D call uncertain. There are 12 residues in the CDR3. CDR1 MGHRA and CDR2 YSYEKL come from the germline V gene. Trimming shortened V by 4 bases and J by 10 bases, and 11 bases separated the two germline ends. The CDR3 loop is CASSLTDGEQFF. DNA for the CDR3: TGCGCCAGCAGCCTAACGGACGGAGAGCAGTTCTTC.

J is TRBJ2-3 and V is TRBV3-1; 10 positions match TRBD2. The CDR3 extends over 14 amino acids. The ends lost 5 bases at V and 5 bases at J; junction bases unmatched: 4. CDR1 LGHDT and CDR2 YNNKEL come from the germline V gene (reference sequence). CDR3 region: CASSFRTSGDTQYF. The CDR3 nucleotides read TGTGCCAGCAGCTTTCGGACTAGCGGAGATACGCAGTATTTT.

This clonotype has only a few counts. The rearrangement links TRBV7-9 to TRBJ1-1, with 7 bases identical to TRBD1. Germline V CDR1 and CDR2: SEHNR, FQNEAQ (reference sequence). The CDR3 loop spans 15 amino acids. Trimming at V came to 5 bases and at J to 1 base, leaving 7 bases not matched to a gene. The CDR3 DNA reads TGTGCCAGCAGCCTGCAGGGGGTGCGGAACACTGAAGCTTTCTTT. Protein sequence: CASSLQGVRNTEAFF.

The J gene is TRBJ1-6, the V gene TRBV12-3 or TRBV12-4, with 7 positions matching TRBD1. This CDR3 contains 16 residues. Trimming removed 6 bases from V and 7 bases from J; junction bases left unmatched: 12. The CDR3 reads CASSRQGWSLNSPLHF. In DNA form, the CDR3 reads TGTGCCAGCAGCCGACAGGGTTGGAGTTTGAATTCACCCCTCCACTTT.

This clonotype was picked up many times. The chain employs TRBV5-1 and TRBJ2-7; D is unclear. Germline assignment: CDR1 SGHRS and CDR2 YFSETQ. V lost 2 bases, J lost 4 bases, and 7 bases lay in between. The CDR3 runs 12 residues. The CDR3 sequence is CASSFSAYEQYF. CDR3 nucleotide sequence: TGCGCCAGCAGCTTCAGCGCGTACGAGCAGTACTTC.